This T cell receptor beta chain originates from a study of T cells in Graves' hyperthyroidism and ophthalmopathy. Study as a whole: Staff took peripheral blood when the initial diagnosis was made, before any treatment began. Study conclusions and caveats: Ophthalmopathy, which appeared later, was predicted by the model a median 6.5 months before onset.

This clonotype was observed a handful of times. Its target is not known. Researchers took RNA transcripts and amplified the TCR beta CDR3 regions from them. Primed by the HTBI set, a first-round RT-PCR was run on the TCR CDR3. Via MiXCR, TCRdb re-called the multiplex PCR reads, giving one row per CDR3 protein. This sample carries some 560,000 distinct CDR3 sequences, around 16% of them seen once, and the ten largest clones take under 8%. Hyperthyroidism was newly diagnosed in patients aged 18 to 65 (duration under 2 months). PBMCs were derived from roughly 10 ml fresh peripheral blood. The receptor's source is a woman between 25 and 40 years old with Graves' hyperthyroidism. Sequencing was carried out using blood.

CDR3 residues: CSARTGTFNTGELFF. The CDR3 DNA follows: TGCAGTGCAAGGACCGGGACATTCAACACCGGGGAGCTGTTTTTT. The chain is built from TRBV20-1 and TRBJ2-2, with TRBD1 as a possible D gene (6 bases). The CDR3 spans 15 residues. The V gene's germline CDR1 is DFQATT and CDR2 SNEGSKA (reference sequence). V was shortened by 6 bases and J by 2 bases, with 16 bases between the two germline ends.